A single sample gave rise to the 26 T cell receptor beta chains below, sequenced in a study of neurological immune-mediated disorders. TCRdb re-derived calls from the 5' RACE reads in MiXCR, one entry per CDR3 protein. The table records about 59,000 distinct CDR3 sequences, more than 9.5% of them present only once. Source material: PBMCs. The receptors derive from a woman in her sixties with HTLV-1-associated myelopathy (HAM/TSP).

This clonotype was recorded at least ten times. This chain uses TRBV3-1 with TRBJ2-1; 11 bases agree with TRBD2. This CDR3 region has 18 residues. Germline lookup yields CDR1 LGHDT and CDR2 YNNKEL (reference sequence). Trimming took 0 bases from V and 5 from J; bases not matched to a gene: 9. CDR3 residues: CASSQDYPLAGAHNEQFF. The CDR3 DNA reads TGTGCCAGCAGCCAAGATTACCCACTAGCGGGAGCCCACAATGAGCAGTTCTTC.

As for this clonotype: Given a much more abundant clone one base away, this may be a read error. The rearrangement joins TRBV18 to TRBJ2-1; D gene ambiguous. The CDR3 loop spans 15 amino acids. V was cut by 4 bases and J by 5 bases, with 15 bases left in between. The germline V gene has CDR1 KGHSH and CDR2 LQKENI. Written as DNA, the CDR3 is TGTGCCAGCTCACGAGTGGCTCCACCTAACAATGAGCAGTTCTTC. Translating it yields CASSRVAPPNNEQFF.

The table lists this clonotype with many counts. The V and J genes are TRBV10-3 and TRBJ2-3, with 14 bases identical to TRBD2. The CDR3 extends over 15 amino acids. V lost 2 bases, J lost 6 bases, and 1 base stayed unmatched. Germline CDR1 and CDR2: ENHRY and SYGVKD. CDR3 in amino acids: CAISERTSGRDTQYF. CDR3 DNA sequence: TGTGCCATCAGTGAGCGGACTAGCGGGAGGGATACGCAGTATTTT.

There are a few counts of this clonotype. The chain has TRBV16 and TRBJ2-7; TRBD2 aligns across 10 bases. Losses at the gene ends were 4 bases for V and 5 bases for J; bases not matched to a gene: 5. Per the germline V gene, CDR1 is KGHSY and CDR2 is FQNENV. The CDR3 is 14 residues long. The CDR3 DNA follows: TGTGCCAGCAGCCTAAGCGGGAGGGCCGACGAGCAGTACTTC. Translating gives CASSLSGRADEQYF.

Concerning this clonotype itself: A read error may account for a junction end that differs from germline. The chain has TRBV5-5 and TRBJ2-1, with a possible D match to TRBD2 (5 bases). Germline V gene data show CDR1 as SGHKS and CDR2 as YYEKEE (reference sequence). The CDR3 has 15 amino acids. In DNA form, the CDR3 reads TGTACCAGCAGCTGGGAGCGTGGGTCCTACAATGAGCAGTTCTTC. It translates to CTSSWERGSYNEQFF. Full variable domain (missing parts from reference TRBV5-5 and TRBJ2-1): DAGVTQSPTHLIKTRGQQVTLRCSPISGHKSVSWYQQVLGQGPQFIFQYYEKEERGRGNFPDRFSARQFPNYSSELNVNALLLGDSALYLCTSSWERGSYNEQFFGPGTRLTVL.

This rearrangement joins TRBV18 to TRBJ2-5, with TRBD1 identical over 8 bases. CDR1 is KGHSH, CDR2 LQKENI, per germline. V lost 4 bases to trimming and J lost 2 bases; unmatched junction nucleotides: 6. The CDR3 has 15 amino acids. The CDR3 is CASSQSTGAQETQYF. CDR3 nucleotides: TGTGCCAGCTCACAGTCGACAGGGGCACAAGAGACCCAGTACTTC.

This clonotype showed up many times. This chain joins TRBV6-5 and TRBJ2-7, with 11 bases lining up with TRBD2. V lost 7 bases to trimming and J lost 6 bases; unmatched junction nucleotides: 2. The germline V gene encodes CDR1 MNHEY and CDR2 SVGAGI. CDR3 length: 12 amino acids. The DNA of the CDR3 is TGTGCCAGCACGGGGACTAGCGGCGAGCAGTACTTC. Translating gives CASTGTSGEQYF.

In its sample, this clonotype was seen many times. V and J are TRBV5-1 and TRBJ2-5, with TRBD2 identical over 14 bases. Germline values: CDR1 SGHRS, CDR2 YFSETQ. With 3 bases clipped from V and 5 bases from J, the junction kept 3 bases outside the gene matches. CDR3 size: 15 residues. CDR3 sequence reads: CASSSGLAGAETQYF. The CDR3 DNA sequence: TGCGCCAGCAGCTCGGGACTAGCGGGAGCTGAGACCCAGTACTTC.

This clonotype was seen many times. The chain uses TRBV20-1 and TRBJ2-4, with a weak D call TRBD2 (6 bases). This CDR3 spans 14 amino acids. With 3 bases removed from V and 0 bases from J, the gap between germline ends came to 9 bases. Germline assignment: CDR1 DFQATT and CDR2 SNEGSKA (reference sequence). CDR3 coding DNA: TGCAGTGCTAGTAGGGGACTAGCCAAAAACATTCAGTACTTC. Amino acid sequence: CSASRGLAKNIQYF.

This clonotype has a count of ten or more. The chain recombines TRBV12-3 or TRBV12-4 with TRBJ1-1; D may be TRBD1 (5 bases). The V and J ends lost 6 bases and 0 bases respectively, with 17 bases between them. This CDR3 has 16 amino acids. CDR3 sequence reads: CASSPGGVHMNTEAFF. Here the CDR3 DNA reads TGTGCCAGCAGCCCCGGGGGGGTGCACATGAACACTGAAGCTTTCTTT.

This clonotype was seen at least ten times. This chain uses TRBV20-1 with TRBJ2-2; 16 positions agree with TRBD2. Trimming at V came to 3 bases and at J to 6 bases, leaving 7 bases not matched to a gene. Germline assignment: CDR1 DFQATT and CDR2 SNEGSKA (reference sequence). The CDR3 spans 17 residues. CDR3 in amino acids: CSARGGTSGRVSGELFF. CDR3 in DNA: TGCAGTGCTAGGGGTGGGACTAGCGGGAGGGTATCCGGGGAGCTGTTTTTT.

This clonotype came up a few times. A much larger clone lies one base from this, so it may be a read error. The V and J genes are TRBV24-1 and TRBJ2-2; 10 bases are a match to TRBD1. The CDR3 length is 17 residues. Trimming at V came to 5 bases and at J to 4 bases, leaving 9 bases not matched to a gene. Germline CDR1 reads KGHDR; CDR2 reads SFDVKD. The CDR3 protein is CATSGVTGGVGTGELFF. CDR3 nucleotide sequence: TGTGCCACCAGTGGGGTGACAGGGGGCGTCGGCACCGGGGAGCTGTTTTTT.

This clonotype was counted at least ten times. The CDR3 DNA sequence: TGTGCCAGCAGCCAAGGAGGAACAGGGGGCTGGCAGTTCTTC. This translates into CASSQGGTGGWQFF. The V and J genes are TRBV3-1 and TRBJ2-1; 9 bases align to TRBD1. The CDR3 is 14 residues long. The germline gives CDR1 LGHDT, CDR2 YNNKEL (reference sequence). V shed 1 base and J 12 bases; nucleotides not matched to a gene: 7.

Many counts were recorded for this clonotype. CDR3 amino acids: CASSRLPGGSTDTQYF. Here the CDR3 DNA reads TGTGCCAGCAGCAGACTTCCGGGGGGTAGCACAGATACGCAGTATTTT. V is TRBV7-2 and J is TRBJ2-3; 7 nucleotides align to TRBD2. Germline V CDR1 and CDR2: SGHTA, FQGNSA. This CDR3 is 16 amino acids long. V lost 5 bases, J lost 0 bases, and 8 bases stayed unmatched. Using reference TRBV7-2 and TRBJ2-3 for the parts outside the CDR3, the full variable domain is GAGVSQSPSNKVTEKGKDVELRCDPISGHTALYWYRQSLGQGLEFLIYFQGNSAPDKSGLPSDRFSAERTGGSVSTLTIQRTQQEDSAVYLCASSRLPGGSTDTQYFGPGTRLTVL.

There are many counts of this clonotype. The CDR3 DNA reads as TGTGCCAGCAGCCTCGACAGGGGGGGCTACAATGAGCAGTTCTTC. It codes for CASSLDRGGYNEQFF. The chain employs TRBV11-2 and TRBJ2-1; TRBD1 agrees at 9 bases. J was trimmed by 3 bases and V by 5 bases; bases with no gene match: 5. The CDR3 spans 15 residues. The germline gives CDR1 SGHAT, CDR2 FQNNGV. Together with reference TRBV11-2 and TRBJ2-1, the CDR3 gives the full variable domain: EAGVAQSPRYKIIEKRQSVAFWCNPISGHATLYWYQQILGQGPKLLIQFQNNGVVDDSQLPKDRFSAERLKGVDSTLKIQPAKLEDSAVYLCASSLDRGGYNEQFFGPGTRLTVL.

This clonotype was detected a few times. The V call is TRBV12-3 or TRBV12-4, the J call TRBJ2-7, with D tentatively TRBD2 (5 bases). There are 14 residues in the CDR3. The ends were cut back, 8 bases at V and 1 base at J, with 15 bases in the middle. The CDR3 reads CASAWDGGSYEQYF. DNA of the CDR3: TGTGCCAGCGCCTGGGATGGCGGGTCCTACGAGCAGTACTTC.

This clonotype was recorded many times. The chain carries TRBV5-1 and TRBJ2-3; maybe TRBD2 (6 bases). CDR1 SGHRS and CDR2 YFSETQ come from the germline V gene. CDR3 size: 14 residues. Between the trimmed V and J ends, which lost 6 bases and 6 bases, there was a span of 17 bases. CDR3: CASKEGSTVDTQYF. CDR3 DNA: TGCGCCAGCAAGGAGGGCTCAACCGTGGATACGCAGTATTTT.

This clonotype was detected ten times or more. Sequence at one end of the junction differs from germline and may be a read error. The chain carries TRBV7-2 and TRBJ2-2; 10 bases match TRBD2. The CDR3 contains 14 residues. Germline V CDR1 and CDR2: SGHTA, FQGNSA. The CDR3 DNA sequence: TGTGCCAGCAGCGTAGCGGGAGGTGGCGGGGAGCTGTTTTTT. This sequence encodes CASSVAGGGGELFF.

This chain uses TRBV4-1 with TRBJ1-2; D is perhaps TRBD1 (6 bases). V was clipped by 0 bases and J by 3 bases, with 11 bases between them. The CDR3 spans 15 residues. Germline V lookup: CDR1 MGHRA, CDR2 YSYEKL. The DNA of the CDR3 is TGCGCCAGCAGCCAAGAAATGGGGGCTCACTATGGCTACACCTTC. As protein: CASSQEMGAHYGYTF.

The CDR3 loop reads CASREGGRPYEQYF. For the CDR3, the DNA is TGTGCCAGCAGAGAAGGCGGGAGGCCATACGAGCAGTACTTC. This chain joins TRBV7-8 and TRBJ2-7, with 8 bases aligning to TRBD2. Germline CDR1 reads SGHVS; CDR2 reads FQNEAQ. The CDR3 spans 14 residues. V trimming: 6 bases; J trimming: 4 bases; junction bases outside the gene matches: 8.

The genes are TRBV18 and TRBJ1-4, with 8 bases identical to TRBD1. Losses at the gene ends were 5 bases for V and 8 bases for J; bases not matched to a gene: 10. Germline CDR1 KGHSH, CDR2 LQKENI. This CDR3 is 15 amino acids long. As DNA, the CDR3 is TGTGCCAGCTCAGGGGACAGGCCCGAGGAGGAAAAACTGTTTTTT. This sequence encodes CASSGDRPEEEKLFF.

Ten or more counts support this clonotype. The V gene is TRBV11-2, the J gene TRBJ2-3; 8 bases fit TRBD2. Germline trimming cut 8 bases from V and 3 bases from J; bases unmatched to any gene: 13. This CDR3 has 16 amino acids. The V gene's germline CDR1 is SGHAT and CDR2 FQNNGV. CDR3 sequence: CASRLIRGGRTDTQYF. CDR3 DNA: TGTGCCAGCCGGCTTATTCGAGGCGGGAGGACAGATACGCAGTATTTT.

The chain joins TRBV11-2 to TRBJ2-2; D is unclear. The CDR3 runs to 14 residues. The V end lost 5 bases, the J end lost 0 bases, and 7 bases lay between the germline ends. Germline V gives CDR1 SGHAT, CDR2 FQNNGV. The CDR3 DNA sequence: TGTGCCAGCAGCCTACAGCCGAACACCGGGGAGCTGTTTTTT. Encoded protein: CASSLQPNTGELFF.

Ten or more counts support this clonotype. The chain uses TRBV27 and TRBJ1-4, with D perhaps matching TRBD1 (5 bases). Trimming took 5 bases from V and 8 from J, leaving 12 bases between them. The CDR3 contains 13 residues. CDR1 MNHEY and CDR2 SMNVEV come from the germline V gene (reference sequence). Written as DNA, the CDR3 is TGTGCCAGCAGTGTGGGACGGGCAGAAAAACTGTTTTTT. This translates into CASSVGRAEKLFF.

The sample holds many counts of this clonotype. The chain links TRBV12-3 or TRBV12-4 to TRBJ2-7; D is perhaps TRBD1 (6 bases). The CDR3 is 14 residues long. V was trimmed by 5 bases and J by 2 bases, leaving 13 bases between them. For the CDR3, the DNA is TGTGCCAGCAGTCCGCCGGACAGCGCCTACGAGCAGTACTTC. Protein: CASSPPDSAYEQYF.

Many counts were recorded for this clonotype. This rearrangement joins TRBV10-3 to TRBJ2-7; 8 nucleotides line up with TRBD2. CDR1 and CDR2 (germline): ENHRY, SYGVKD. J lost 9 bases, V lost 0 bases, and 7 bases had no gene match. This CDR3 has 14 amino acids. The CDR3 region has the DNA TGTGCCATCAGTGAGTCAGTCGGGAGGGCCGTGCAGTACTTC. It encodes CAISESVGRAVQYF.